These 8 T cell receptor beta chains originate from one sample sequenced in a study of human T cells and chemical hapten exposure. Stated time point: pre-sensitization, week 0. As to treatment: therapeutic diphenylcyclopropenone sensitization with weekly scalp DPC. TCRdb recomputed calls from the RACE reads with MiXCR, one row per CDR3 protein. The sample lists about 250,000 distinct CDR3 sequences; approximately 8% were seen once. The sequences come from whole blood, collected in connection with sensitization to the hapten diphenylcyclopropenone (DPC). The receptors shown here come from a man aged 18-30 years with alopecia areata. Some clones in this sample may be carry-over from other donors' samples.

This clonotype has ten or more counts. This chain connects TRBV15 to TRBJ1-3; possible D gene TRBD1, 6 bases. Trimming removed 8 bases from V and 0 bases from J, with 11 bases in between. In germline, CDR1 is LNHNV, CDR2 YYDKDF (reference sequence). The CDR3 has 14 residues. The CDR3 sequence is CATGPTGSGNTIYF. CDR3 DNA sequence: TGTGCCACCGGACCGACAGGCTCTGGAAACACCATATATTTT.

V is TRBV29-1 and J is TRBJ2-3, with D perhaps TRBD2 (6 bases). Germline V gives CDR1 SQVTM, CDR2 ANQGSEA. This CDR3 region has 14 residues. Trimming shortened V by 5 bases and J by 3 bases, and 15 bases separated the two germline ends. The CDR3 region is CSVKLGGLTDTQYF. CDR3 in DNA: TGCAGCGTTAAACTAGGAGGGCTGACAGATACGCAGTATTTT.

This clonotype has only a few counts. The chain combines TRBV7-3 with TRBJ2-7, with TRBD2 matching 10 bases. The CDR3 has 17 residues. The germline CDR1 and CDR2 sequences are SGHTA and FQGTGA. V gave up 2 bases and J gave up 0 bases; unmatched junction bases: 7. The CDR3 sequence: CASSLPGLADHSYEQYF. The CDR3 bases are TGTGCCAGCAGCTTACCCGGACTAGCGGACCACTCCTACGAGCAGTACTTC.

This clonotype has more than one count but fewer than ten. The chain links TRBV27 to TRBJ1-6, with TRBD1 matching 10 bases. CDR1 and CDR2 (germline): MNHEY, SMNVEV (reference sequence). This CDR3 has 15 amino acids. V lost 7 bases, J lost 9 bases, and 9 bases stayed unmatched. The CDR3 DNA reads TGTGCCAGCAACCAGGGACAGGGGTATGGTTCACCCCTCCACTTT. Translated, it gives CASNQGQGYGSPLHF.

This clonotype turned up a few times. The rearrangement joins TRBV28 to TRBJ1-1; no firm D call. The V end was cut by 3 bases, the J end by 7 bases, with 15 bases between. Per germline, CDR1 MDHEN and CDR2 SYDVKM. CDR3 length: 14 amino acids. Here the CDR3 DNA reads TGTGCCAGCAGTTTGGCTCAGAGGGAGGTTGAAGCTTTCTTT. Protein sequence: CASSLAQREVEAFF.

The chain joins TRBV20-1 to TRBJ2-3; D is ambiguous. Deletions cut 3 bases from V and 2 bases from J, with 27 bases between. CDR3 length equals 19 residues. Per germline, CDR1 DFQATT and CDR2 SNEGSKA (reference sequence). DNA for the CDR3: TGCAGTGCTAGTACCCCCTGGGGTGGCGGAGTTACTAACACAGATACGCAGTATTTT. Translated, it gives CSASTPWGGGVTNTDTQYF.

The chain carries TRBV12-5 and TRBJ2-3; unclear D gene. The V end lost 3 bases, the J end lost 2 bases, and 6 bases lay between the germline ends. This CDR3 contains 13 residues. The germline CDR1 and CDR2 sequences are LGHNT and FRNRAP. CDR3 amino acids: CASGLKVTDTQYF. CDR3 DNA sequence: TGTGCTAGTGGTTTAAAAGTCACAGATACGCAGTATTTT.

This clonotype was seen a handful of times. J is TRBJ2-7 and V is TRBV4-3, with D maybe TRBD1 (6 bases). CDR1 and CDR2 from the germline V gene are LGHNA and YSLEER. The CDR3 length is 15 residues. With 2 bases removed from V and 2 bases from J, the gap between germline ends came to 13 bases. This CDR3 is CASSQNRDTPYEQYF. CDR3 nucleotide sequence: TGCGCCAGCAGCCAAAACCGGGACACCCCCTACGAGCAGTACTTC.